These T cell receptor beta chains were read from a single sample in a study of T cell responses to AZD1222 COVID-19 vaccine. The assay was immunoSEQ multiplex PCR, and TCRdb's table has in-frame clones only and misses some. The table includes approximately 110,000 clones, about 85% detected once. Sequencing was performed on peripheral blood, taken 28 days after the second AZD1222 dose. The origin of the receptors is an adult who received the AZD1222 COVID-19 vaccine. CDR3s include the opening cysteine and the closing phenylalanine or tryptophan. The D gene is left open where the match is weak. Not all rows give a size; the values are once, few, many and, for expanded clones, a class.

TRBJ2-7 NA TRBV29-1 NA 13 TGCAGCGTTGGTGAGGGGCCTCTCTACGAGCAGTACTTC CSVGEGPLYEQYF
TRBJ1-1 NA TRBV9 NA 16 TGTGCCAGCAGCGTGGGCCCGACAGCGTTGAACACTGAAGCTTTCTTT CASSVGPTALNTEAFF
TRBJ2-2 TRBD2 TRBV30 NA 13 TGTGCCTGGAGGCGGGGGTGGGCCGGGGAGCTGTTTTTT CAWRRGWAGELFF
TRBJ2-5 TRBD2 TRBV2 NA 21 TGTGCCAGCAGTGAAGCTAAAATCGGGACTAGCGGGAGTCTTTTCCAAGAGACCCAGTACTTC CASSEAKIGTSGSLFQETQYF
TRBJ2-7 TRBD1 TRBV4-1 NA 15 TGCGCCAGCAGCCAAGAGGACAGGGTCGGGAACGAGCAGTACTTC CASSQEDRVGNEQYF
TRBJ1-6 NA TRBV7-8 NA 14 TGTGCCAGCAGCTTAGCGCTCGACGGTTCACCCCTCCACTTT CASSLALDGSPLHF
TRBJ2-3 NA TRBV5-4 NA 14 TGTGCCAGCAGCTTGGCCAGGTCCACAGATACGCAGTATTTT CASSLARSTDTQYF
TRBJ2-1 NA TRBV3-1/TRBV3-2 NA 12 TGTGCCAGCAGCCAAGGAACTAGTAGGGGACTCTTC CASSQGTSRGLF
TRBJ1-4 NA TRBV3-1/TRBV3-2 NA 14 TGTGCCAGCAGCCCCAGACAGTCTAATGAAAAACTGTTTTTT CASSPRQSNEKLFF
TRBJ2-3 NA TRBV6-6 NA 11 TGTGCCAGCAGTTACTCAGATACGCAGTATTTT CASSYSDTQYF
TRBJ2-4 TRBD2 TRBV5-4 NA 18 TGTGCCAGCTCCCCGGCCGGGCTAGCGGGAGTGTACCCAAACATTCAGTACTTC CASSPAGLAGVYPNIQYF
TRBJ2-3 NA TRBV5-1 NA 14 TGCGCCAGCAGCTTGCGGCAGGGTGTAGATACGCAGTATTTT CASSLRQGVDTQYF
TRBJ1-5 NA TRBV3-1/TRBV3-2 NA 13 TGTGCCAGCAGCCAGGAGGGCTTTCAGCCCCAGCATTTT CASSQEGFQPQHF
TRBJ1-1 NA TRBV5-4 NA 14 TGTGCCAGCAGCTGGAGAACAGGGAAGACTGAAGCTTTCTTT CASSWRTGKTEAFF
TRBJ1-2 NA TRBV2 NA 14 TGTGCCAGCAGCGAAGATGGCGCGGCCTTGGATGAGACCTTC CASSEDGAALDETF
TRBJ2-2 NA TRBV18 NA 20 TGTGCCAGCTCAGCAACAATTAGGTTCGTAGACTATGCGAACACCGGGGAGCTGTTTTTT CASSATIRFVDYANTGELFF
TRBJ2-2 NA TRBV29-1 NA 17 TGCAGCGTTGAACGCCTTAAAGACAGGCCCAACACCGGGGAGCTGTTTTTT CSVERLKDRPNTGELFF
TRBJ2-7 TRBD2 TRBV19 NA 19 TGTGCCAGTAGTCCCAGACTAGCGGGAAGACGCTCGGGCTCCTACGAGCAGTACTTC CASSPRLAGRRSGSYEQYF
TRBJ2-1 TRBD1 TRBV6-4 NA 15 TGTGCCAGCAGGCAACTGGGACAGGGGAGTTATGAGCAGTTCTTC CASRQLGQGSYEQFF
TRBJ2-1 TRBD2 TRBV4-1 NA 18 TGCGCCAGCAGCCAAGACCTTCGCGGGACTAGCGGGAGTGGTAAGCAGTTCTTC CASSQDLRGTSGSGKQFF
TRBJ2-3 TRBD2 TRBV6-5 NA 15 TGTGCCAGCAGTCGGACTAGCGATAGCACAGATACGCAGTATTTT CASSRTSDSTDTQYF
TRBJ1-4 NA TRBV4-2 once 18 TGTGCCAGCAGCCAAGCTGCACCCCCGGGACCGACAAATGAAAAACTGTTTTTT CASSQAAPPGPTNEKLFF
TRBJ1-1 NA TRBV6-5 NA 14 TGTGCCAGCCGACAGGACTACACTAACACTGAAGCTTTCTTT CASRQDYTNTEAFF
TRBJ2-2 NA TRBV19 NA 17 TGTGCCAGTAGTAGGGGGATCGGGACACCGAACACCGGGGAGCTGTTTTTT CASSRGIGTPNTGELFF
TRBJ2-7 TRBD1 TRBV5-6 NA 14 TGTGCCAGCAGCCCGATGGACAGGGGCTACGAGCAGTACTTC CASSPMDRGYEQYF
TRBJ1-2 NA TRBV20-1 once 11 TGCAGTGCTAGTCCAGGGCCTGGCTACACCTTC CSASPGPGYTF
TRBJ1-6 NA TRBV30 NA 12 TGTGCCTGGACAGGCACTTCTTCACCCCTCCACTTT CAWTGTSSPLHF
TRBJ2-7 NA TRBV6-5 NA 14 TGTGCCAGCAGTTCCCCTCAACCCCCCTACGAGCAGTACTTC CASSSPQPPYEQYF
TRBJ1-5 NA TRBV2 NA 19 TGTGCCAGCAGTGAATATCTGATCGTAGGCAGAGGTAGCAATCAGCCCCAGCATTTT CASSEYLIVGRGSNQPQHF
TRBJ2-3 NA TRBV7-2 few 12 TGTGCCAGCAGCTTAGTGGGAGGTACGCAGTATTTT CASSLVGGTQYF
TRBJ2-5 NA TRBV19 NA 12 TGTGCCAGTAGTGCCGGGGGAGAGACCCAGTACTTC CASSAGGETQYF
TRBJ2-1 NA TRBV29-1 NA 13 TGCAGCGTTAGGACAGGAGGGGGAATGATGCAGTTCTTC CSVRTGGGMMQFF
TRBJ2-1 NA TRBV7-3 NA 15 TGTGCCAGCAGCTTATCCGGAAGCTCCTACAATGAGCAGTTCTTC CASSLSGSSYNEQFF
TRBJ1-2 NA TRBV29-1 NA 13 TGCAGCGTTGACACAGGATTAAGCGGTGGCTACACCTTC CSVDTGLSGGYTF
TRBJ2-5 TRBD2 TRBV4-3 NA 15 TGCGCCAGCAGCCAAGAGGGACTAGTTGAAGAGACCCAGTACTTC CASSQEGLVEETQYF
TRBJ2-7 TRBD2 TRBV13 NA 18 TGTGCCAGCAGCCGAAAACCCGGGACTAGCGGGGGAGGCTACGAGCAGTACTTC CASSRKPGTSGGGYEQYF
TRBJ2-2 TRBD1 TRBV12-5 NA 16 TGTGCTAGTGGCCCACGCTGGACAGGGGACACCGGGGAGCTGTTTTTT CASGPRWTGDTGELFF
TRBJ1-1 NA TRBV6-5 NA 11 TGTGCCAGCGAGAAGAACACTGAAGCTTTCTTT CASEKNTEAFF
TRBJ1-6 NA TRBV27 few 14 TGTGCCAGCAGTTTACAGGGCAGAAGTTCACCCCTCCACTTT CASSLQGRSSPLHF
TRBJ1-2 NA TRBV4-2 NA 13 TGTGCCAGCAGCCAAGTCATGGACAAGGGCTACACCTTC CASSQVMDKGYTF
TRBJ2-1 TRBD1 TRBV27 NA 16 TGTGCCAGCAGTTCGAGCCGGGACAGGGGGCTTTATGAGCAGTTCTTC CASSSSRDRGLYEQFF
TRBJ2-7 TRBD2 TRBV7-9 NA 16 TGTGCCAGCAGCTTAGGCGCCGGGACTACCTTCTACGAGCAGTACTTC CASSLGAGTTFYEQYF